This TCR delta chain appears in the sequencing data of a study of gamma-delta T cells after stem cell transplantation. TCRdb re-called the RT-PCR reads using CATT. The sample holds about 2,000 delta-chain clones, less than 4% seen once. Comments on this clone: Distinct nucleotide sequences in the sample also encode this CDR3.

The clonotype originates from a human donor. It is not recorded whose cells these are; they may come from a transplant donor. Sample: gamma-delta T cells.

The CDR3 DNA is TGTGCCTGTGACACCGTAGGGTCAAACACCGATAAACTCATCTTT. Amino acid sequence: CACDTVGSNTDKLIF. The chain employs TRDV2 and TRDJ1; D gene uncertain. The CDR3 runs to 15 residues. Germline loops: CDR1 GEAIGNYY, CDR2 EKD. The V end lost 0 bases, the J end lost 0 bases, and 10 bases lay between the germline ends.